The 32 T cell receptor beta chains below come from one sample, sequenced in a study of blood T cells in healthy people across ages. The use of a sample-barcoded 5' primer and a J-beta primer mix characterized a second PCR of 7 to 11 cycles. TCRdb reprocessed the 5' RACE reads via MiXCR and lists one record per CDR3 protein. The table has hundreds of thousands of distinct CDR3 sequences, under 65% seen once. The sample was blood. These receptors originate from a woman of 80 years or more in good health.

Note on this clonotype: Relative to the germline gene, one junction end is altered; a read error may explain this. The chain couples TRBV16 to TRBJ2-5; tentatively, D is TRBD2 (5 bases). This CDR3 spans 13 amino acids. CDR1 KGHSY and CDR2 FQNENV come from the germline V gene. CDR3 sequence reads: CASSQRWRETQYF. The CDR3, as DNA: TGCGCCAGCAGCCAACGCTGGAGGGAGACCCAGTACTTC.

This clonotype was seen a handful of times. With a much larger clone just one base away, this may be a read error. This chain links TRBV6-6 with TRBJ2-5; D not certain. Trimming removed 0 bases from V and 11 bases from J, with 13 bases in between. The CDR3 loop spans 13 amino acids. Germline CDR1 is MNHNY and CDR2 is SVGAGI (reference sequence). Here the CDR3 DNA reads TGTGCCAGCAGTTACTCGTCCGCGAATGAGCAGTACTTC. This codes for CASSYSSANEQYF.

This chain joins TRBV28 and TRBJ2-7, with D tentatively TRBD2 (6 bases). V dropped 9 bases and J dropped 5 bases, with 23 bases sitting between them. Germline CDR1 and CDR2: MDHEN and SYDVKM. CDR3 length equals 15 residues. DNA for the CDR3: TGTGCCAGTCGACCTGCTTCTAGCGTGTTCCACGAGCAGTACTTC. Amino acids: CASRPASSVFHEQYF. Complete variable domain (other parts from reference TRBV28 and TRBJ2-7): DVKVTQSSRYLVKRTGEKVFLECVQDMDHENMFWYRQDPGLGLRLIYFSYDVKMKEKGDIPEGYSVSREKKERFSLILESASTNQTSMYLCASRPASSVFHEQYFGPGTRLTVT.

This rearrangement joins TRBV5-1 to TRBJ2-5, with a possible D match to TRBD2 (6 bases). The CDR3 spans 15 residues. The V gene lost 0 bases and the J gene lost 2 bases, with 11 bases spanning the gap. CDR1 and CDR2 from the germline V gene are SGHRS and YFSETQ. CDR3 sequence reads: CASSLGPGRQETQYF. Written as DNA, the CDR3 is TGCGCCAGCAGCTTGGGGCCAGGGAGGCAAGAGACCCAGTACTTC.

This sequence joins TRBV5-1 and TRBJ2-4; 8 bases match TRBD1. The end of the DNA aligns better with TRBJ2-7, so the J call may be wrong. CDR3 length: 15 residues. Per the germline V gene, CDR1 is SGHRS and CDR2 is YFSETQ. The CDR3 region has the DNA TGCGCCAGCAGCTTGTCCACAGGGGGTACTTACGAGCAGTACTTC. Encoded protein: CASSLSTGGTYEQYF.

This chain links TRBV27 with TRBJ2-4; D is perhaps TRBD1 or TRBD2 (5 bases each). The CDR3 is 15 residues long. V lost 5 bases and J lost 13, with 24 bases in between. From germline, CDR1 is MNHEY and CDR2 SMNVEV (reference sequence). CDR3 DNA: TGTGCCAGCAGTAGAGGGGACGTACTCAACAATGAGCAGTACTTC. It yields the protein CASSRGDVLNNEQYF.

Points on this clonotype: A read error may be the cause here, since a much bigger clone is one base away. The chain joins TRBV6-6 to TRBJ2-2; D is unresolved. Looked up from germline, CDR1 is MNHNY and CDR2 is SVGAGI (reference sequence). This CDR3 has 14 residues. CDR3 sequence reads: CASSDSGRSGELFF. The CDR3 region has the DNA TGTGCCAGCAGTGACTCGGGCCGCTCCGGGGAGCTGTTTTTT.

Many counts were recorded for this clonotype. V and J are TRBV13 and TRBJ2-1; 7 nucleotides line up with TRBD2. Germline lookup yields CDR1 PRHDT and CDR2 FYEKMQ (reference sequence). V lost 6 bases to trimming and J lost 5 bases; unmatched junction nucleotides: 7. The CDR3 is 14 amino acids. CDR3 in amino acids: CASRTGTINNEQFF. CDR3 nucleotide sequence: TGTGCCAGCAGGACCGGGACTATTAACAATGAGCAGTTCTTC. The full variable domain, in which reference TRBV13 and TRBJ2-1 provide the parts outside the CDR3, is AAGVIQSPRHLIKEKRETATLKCYPIPRHDTVYWYQQGPGQDPQFLISFYEKMQSDKGSIPDRFSAQQFSDYHSELNMSSLELGDSALYFCASRTGTINNEQFFGPGTRLTVL.

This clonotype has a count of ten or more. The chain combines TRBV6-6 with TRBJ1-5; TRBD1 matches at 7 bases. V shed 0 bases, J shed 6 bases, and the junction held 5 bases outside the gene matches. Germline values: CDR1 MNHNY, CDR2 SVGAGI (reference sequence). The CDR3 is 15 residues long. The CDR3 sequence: CASSYSGDSPQPQHF. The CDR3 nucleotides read TGTGCCAGCAGTTACTCCGGGGACAGCCCTCAGCCCCAGCATTTT.

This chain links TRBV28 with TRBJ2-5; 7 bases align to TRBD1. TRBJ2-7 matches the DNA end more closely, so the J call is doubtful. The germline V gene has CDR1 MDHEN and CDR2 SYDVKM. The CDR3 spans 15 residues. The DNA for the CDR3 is TGTGCCAGCAGTTCCCCGGGACAGAACCACTACGAGCAGTACTTC. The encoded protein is CASSSPGQNHYEQYF.

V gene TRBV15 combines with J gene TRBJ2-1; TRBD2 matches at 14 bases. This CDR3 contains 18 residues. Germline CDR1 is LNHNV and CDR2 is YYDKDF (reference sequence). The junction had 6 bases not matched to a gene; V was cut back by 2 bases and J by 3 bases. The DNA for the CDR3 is TGTGCCACCAGCAGAACCGGGACTAGCGGGGGAGTCTACAATGAGCAGTTCTTC. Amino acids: CATSRTGTSGGVYNEQFF.

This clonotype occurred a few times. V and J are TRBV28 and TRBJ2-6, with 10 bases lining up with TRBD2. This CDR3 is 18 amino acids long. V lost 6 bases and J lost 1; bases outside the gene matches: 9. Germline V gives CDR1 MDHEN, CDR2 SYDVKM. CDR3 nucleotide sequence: TGTGCCAGCAGGCCCCCGGGACTAGCGACATCTGGGGCCAACGTCCTGACTTTC. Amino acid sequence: CASRPPGLATSGANVLTF.

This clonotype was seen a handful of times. CDR3 protein: CSASGLAGVEYEQYF. The CDR3 DNA reads TGCAGTGCTAGTGGACTAGCGGGAGTAGAATACGAGCAGTACTTC. V and J are TRBV20-1 and TRBJ2-7; TRBD2 matches at 13 bases. The V gene's germline CDR1 is DFQATT and CDR2 SNEGSKA (reference sequence). CDR3 length: 15 residues. V shed 3 bases, J shed 4 bases, and the junction held 6 bases outside the gene matches.

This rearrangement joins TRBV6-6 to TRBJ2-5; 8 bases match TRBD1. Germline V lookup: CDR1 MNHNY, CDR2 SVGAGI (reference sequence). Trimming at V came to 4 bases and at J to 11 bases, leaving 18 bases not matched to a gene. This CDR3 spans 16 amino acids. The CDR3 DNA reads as TGTGCCAGCAGTTCTCCGAACCTTGGACAGGGTCTTAATCAGTACTTC. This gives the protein CASSSPNLGQGLNQYF.

The CDR3 is CSAPPNNSPLHF. The CDR3 DNA follows: TGCAGTGCCCCCCCCAATAATTCACCCCTCCACTTT. The chain uses TRBV20-1 and TRBJ1-6, with no clear D. Trimming took 6 bases from V and 5 from J, leaving 8 bases between them. Germline V gene data show CDR1 as DFQATT and CDR2 as SNEGSKA (reference sequence). The CDR3 contains 12 residues.

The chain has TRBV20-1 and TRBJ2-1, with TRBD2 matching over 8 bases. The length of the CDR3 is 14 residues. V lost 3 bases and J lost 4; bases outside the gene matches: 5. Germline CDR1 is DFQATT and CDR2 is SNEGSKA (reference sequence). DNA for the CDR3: TGCAGTGCTAGGGGCGGGGGGAATTACAATGAGCAGTTCTTC. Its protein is CSARGGGNYNEQFF.

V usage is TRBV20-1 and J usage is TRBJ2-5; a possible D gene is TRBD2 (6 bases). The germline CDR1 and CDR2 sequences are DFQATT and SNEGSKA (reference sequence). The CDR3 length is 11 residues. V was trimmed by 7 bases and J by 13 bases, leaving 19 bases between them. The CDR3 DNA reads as TGCAGTGGAGCGGCGGGGCCTGTCCCGTACTTC. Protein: CSGAAGPVPYF.

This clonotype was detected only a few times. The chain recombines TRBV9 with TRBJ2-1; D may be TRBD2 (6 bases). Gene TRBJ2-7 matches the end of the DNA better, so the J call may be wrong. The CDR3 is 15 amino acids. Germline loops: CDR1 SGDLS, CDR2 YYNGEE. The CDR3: CASSVGVEGYNEQYF. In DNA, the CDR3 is TGTGCCAGCAGCGTAGGTGTGGAGGGCTACAATGAGCAGTACTTC.

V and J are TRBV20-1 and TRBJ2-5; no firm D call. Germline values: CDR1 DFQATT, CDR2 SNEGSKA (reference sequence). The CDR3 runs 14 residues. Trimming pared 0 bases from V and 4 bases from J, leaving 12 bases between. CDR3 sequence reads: CSARDMGIGETQYF. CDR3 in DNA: TGCAGTGCTAGAGATATGGGAATAGGAGAGACCCAGTACTTC.

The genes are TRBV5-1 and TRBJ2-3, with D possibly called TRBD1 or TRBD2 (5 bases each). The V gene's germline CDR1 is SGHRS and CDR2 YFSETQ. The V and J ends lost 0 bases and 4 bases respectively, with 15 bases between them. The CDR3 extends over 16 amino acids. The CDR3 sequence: CASSLGRDRPADTQYF. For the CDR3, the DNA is TGCGCCAGCAGCTTGGGAAGGGACCGGCCGGCAGATACGCAGTATTTT.

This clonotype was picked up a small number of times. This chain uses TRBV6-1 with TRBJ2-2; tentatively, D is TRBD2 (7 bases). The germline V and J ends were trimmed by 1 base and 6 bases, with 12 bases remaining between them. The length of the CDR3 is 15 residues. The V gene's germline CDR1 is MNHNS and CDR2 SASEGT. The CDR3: CASSEDQGRAGELFF. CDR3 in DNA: TGTGCCAGCAGTGAAGATCAGGGGAGGGCCGGGGAGCTGTTTTTT.

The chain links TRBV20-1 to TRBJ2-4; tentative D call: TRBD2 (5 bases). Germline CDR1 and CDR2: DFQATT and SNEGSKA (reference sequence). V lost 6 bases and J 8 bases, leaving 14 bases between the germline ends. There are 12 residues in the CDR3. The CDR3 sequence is CSARDAWDIQYF. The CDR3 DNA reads TGCAGTGCCCGGGATGCATGGGACATTCAGTACTTC.

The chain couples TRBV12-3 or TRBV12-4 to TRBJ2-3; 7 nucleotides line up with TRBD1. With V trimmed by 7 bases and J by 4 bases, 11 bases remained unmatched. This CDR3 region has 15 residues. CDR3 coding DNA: TGTGCCAGCACCCCCAGGACAGGCAAGGCAGATACGCAGTATTTT. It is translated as CASTPRTGKADTQYF.

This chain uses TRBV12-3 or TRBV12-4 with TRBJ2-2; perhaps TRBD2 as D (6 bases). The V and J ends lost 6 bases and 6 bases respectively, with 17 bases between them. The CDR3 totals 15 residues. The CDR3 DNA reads TGTGCCAGCAGCCTTGCGGGGTGGGGGGCCGGGGAGCTGTTTTTT. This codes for CASSLAGWGAGELFF.

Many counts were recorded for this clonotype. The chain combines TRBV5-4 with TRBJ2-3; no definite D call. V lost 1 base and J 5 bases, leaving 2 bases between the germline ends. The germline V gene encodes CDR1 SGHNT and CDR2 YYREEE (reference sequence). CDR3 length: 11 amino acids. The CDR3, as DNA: TGTGCCAGCAGCTTGATAGATACGCAGTATTTT. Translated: CASSLIDTQYF. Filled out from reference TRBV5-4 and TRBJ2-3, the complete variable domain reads ETGVTQSPTHLIKTRGQQVTLRCSSQSGHNTVSWYQQALGQGPQFIFQYYREEENGRGNFPPRFSGLQFPNYSSELNVNALELDDSALYLCASSLIDTQYFGPGTRLTVL.

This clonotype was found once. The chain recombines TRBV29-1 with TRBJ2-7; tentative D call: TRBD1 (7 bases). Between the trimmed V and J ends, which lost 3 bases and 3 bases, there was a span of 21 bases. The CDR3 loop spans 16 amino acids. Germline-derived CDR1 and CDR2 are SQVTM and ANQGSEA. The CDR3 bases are TGCAGCGTTGAGTTGTGGGAGGACAGGACCAACTACGAGCAGTACTTC. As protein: CSVELWEDRTNYEQYF.

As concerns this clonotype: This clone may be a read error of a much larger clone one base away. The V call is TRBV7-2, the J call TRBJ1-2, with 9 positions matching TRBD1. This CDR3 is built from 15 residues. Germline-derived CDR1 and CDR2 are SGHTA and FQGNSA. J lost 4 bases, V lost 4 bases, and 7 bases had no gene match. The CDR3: CASSYLGQGSYGYTF. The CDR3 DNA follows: TGTGCCAGCAGCTATCTGGGACAGGGATCCTATGGCTACACCTTC.

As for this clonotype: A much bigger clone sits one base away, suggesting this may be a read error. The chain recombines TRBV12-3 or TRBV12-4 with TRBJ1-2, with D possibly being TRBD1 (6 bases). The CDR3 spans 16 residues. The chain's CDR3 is CAGSFGRGRSSYGYTF. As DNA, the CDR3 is TGTGCCGGCAGTTTCGGCAGGGGACGATCGAGCTATGGCTACACCTTC.

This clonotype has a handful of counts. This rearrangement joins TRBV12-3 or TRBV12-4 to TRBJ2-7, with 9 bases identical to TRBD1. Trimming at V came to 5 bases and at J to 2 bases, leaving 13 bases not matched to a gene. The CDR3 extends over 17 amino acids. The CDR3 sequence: CASSPRTAGTGPYEQYF. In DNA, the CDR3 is TGTGCCAGCAGTCCACGGACTGCCGGGACAGGGCCCTACGAGCAGTACTTC.

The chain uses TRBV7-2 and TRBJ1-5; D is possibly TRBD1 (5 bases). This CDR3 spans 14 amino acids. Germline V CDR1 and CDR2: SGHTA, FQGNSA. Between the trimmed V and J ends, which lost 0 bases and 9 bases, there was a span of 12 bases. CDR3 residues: CASSLARGSAPQHF. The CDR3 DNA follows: TGTGCCAGCAGCTTAGCGCGGGGGTCTGCGCCCCAGCATTTT. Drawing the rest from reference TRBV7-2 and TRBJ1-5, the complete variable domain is GAGVSQSPSNKVTEKGKDVELRCDPISGHTALYWYRQSLGQGLEFLIYFQGNSAPDKSGLPSDRFSAERTGGSVSTLTIQRTQQEDSAVYLCASSLARGSAPQHFGDGTRLSIL.

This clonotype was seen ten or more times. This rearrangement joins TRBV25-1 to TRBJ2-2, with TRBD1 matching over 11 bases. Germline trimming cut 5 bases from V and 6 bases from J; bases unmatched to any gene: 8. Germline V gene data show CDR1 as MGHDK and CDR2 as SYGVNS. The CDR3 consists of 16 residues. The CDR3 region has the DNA TGTGCCAGCAGTAAACAGGACAGGGGGCTAGCCGGGGAGCTGTTTTTT. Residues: CASSKQDRGLAGELFF.

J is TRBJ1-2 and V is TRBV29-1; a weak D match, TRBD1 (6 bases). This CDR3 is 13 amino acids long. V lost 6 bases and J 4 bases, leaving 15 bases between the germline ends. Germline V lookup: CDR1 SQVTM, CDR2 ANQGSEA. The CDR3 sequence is CSVAQGVPYGYTF. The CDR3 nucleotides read TGCAGCGTCGCACAGGGTGTCCCCTATGGCTACACCTTC.